The rows below give T cell receptor beta chains drawn from one sample of a study of blood T cell repertoires in COVID-19. Produced via immunoSEQ multiplex PCR; TCRdb's table is partial and in-frame only. The sample records some 350,000 clones, more than 75% being singletons. The specimen was peripheral blood. Every receptor here comes from a woman between 50 and 59 years old with COVID-19, enrolled during active disease. CDR3s include the opening cysteine and the closing phenylalanine or tryptophan. Fields, in order: V gene, J gene, clone size, CDR3 protein. A clone size is listed for some rows: how often the clone was seen (once, few, many), or a class if it is expanded.

v_call: TRBV4-1
j_call: TRBJ2-7
clone_size: few
cdr3_aa: CASSQKPGQGASEQYF

v_call: TRBV10-2
j_call: TRBJ2-2
clone_size: few
cdr3_aa: CASRLAGGRTGELFF

v_call: TRBV7-3
j_call: TRBJ2-1
clone_size: -
cdr3_aa: CASSFVQAGEVEQFF

v_call: TRBV4-2
j_call: TRBJ2-7
clone_size: -
cdr3_aa: CASSQRVGTSGRYEQYF

v_call: TRBV7-2
j_call: TRBJ1-4
clone_size: -
cdr3_aa: CASSRATNEKLFF

v_call: TRBV5-1
j_call: TRBJ2-5
clone_size: -
cdr3_aa: CASSFRTSGRGGETQYF

v_call: TRBV6-2/TRBV6-3
j_call: TRBJ2-5
clone_size: -
cdr3_aa: CASSYVRGPGTQYF

v_call: TRBV30
j_call: TRBJ1-4
clone_size: -
cdr3_aa: CAWSLLEKLFF

v_call: TRBV24-1
j_call: TRBJ2-7
clone_size: -
cdr3_aa: CATSAGDSGGNREQYF

v_call: TRBV4-1
j_call: TRBJ2-3
clone_size: -
cdr3_aa: CASSQESGTSGRAGADTQYF

v_call: TRBV11-3
j_call: TRBJ2-3
clone_size: -
cdr3_aa: CASSLEGQHTDTQYF

v_call: TRBV18
j_call: TRBJ1-1
clone_size: -
cdr3_aa: CASSPGAMNTEAFF

v_call: TRBV5-1
j_call: TRBJ2-7
clone_size: -
cdr3_aa: CASSQAGGYEQYF

v_call: TRBV28
j_call: TRBJ1-2
clone_size: -
cdr3_aa: CASSRQGPYGYTF

v_call: TRBV27
j_call: TRBJ1-5
clone_size: -
cdr3_aa: CASSLTGGWGPQHF

v_call: TRBV11-3
j_call: TRBJ1-3
clone_size: -
cdr3_aa: CASSSGNTIYF

v_call: TRBV2
j_call: TRBJ2-3
clone_size: few
cdr3_aa: CASSVAGVIDTQYF

v_call: TRBV11-3
j_call: TRBJ1-2
clone_size: -
cdr3_aa: CASSLEWTGTYGYTF

v_call: TRBV19
j_call: TRBJ2-1
clone_size: -
cdr3_aa: CASSMGGGVYNEQFF

v_call: TRBV30
j_call: TRBJ2-1
clone_size: few
cdr3_aa: CAWREAGGRWQFF

v_call: TRBV5-6
j_call: TRBJ1-2
clone_size: few
cdr3_aa: CASSFSRAGYTF

v_call: TRBV29-1
j_call: TRBJ1-1
clone_size: -
cdr3_aa: CSVEDGPSGDSTFPNTEAFF

v_call: TRBV6-2/TRBV6-3
j_call: TRBJ1-1
clone_size: -
cdr3_aa: CASSPQGANTEAFF

v_call: TRBV3-1/TRBV3-2
j_call: TRBJ1-2
clone_size: -
cdr3_aa: CASSQNRRYTF

v_call: TRBV2
j_call: TRBJ1-4
clone_size: -
cdr3_aa: CASSEEGRKLFF

v_call: TRBV5-6
j_call: TRBJ2-2
clone_size: few
cdr3_aa: CASSLDRGTMTGELFF

v_call: TRBV20-1
j_call: TRBJ2-3
clone_size: -
cdr3_aa: CSASSTSYTDTQYF

v_call: TRBV12-5
j_call: TRBJ1-6
clone_size: -
cdr3_aa: CASGLVPGGLSYNSPLHF

v_call: TRBV2
j_call: TRBJ1-2
clone_size: -
cdr3_aa: CASRRDGGYTF

v_call: TRBV12-5
j_call: TRBJ2-5
clone_size: -
cdr3_aa: CASGLAHGGETQYF

v_call: TRBV7-8
j_call: TRBJ1-2
clone_size: -
cdr3_aa: CASSLQDRGSYGYTF

v_call: TRBV5-1
j_call: TRBJ2-7
clone_size: -
cdr3_aa: CASRPHLLGLAVYEQYF

v_call: TRBV15
j_call: TRBJ1-1
clone_size: -
cdr3_aa: CATSRDRVWDRGMNTEAFF

v_call: TRBV4-3
j_call: TRBJ1-1
clone_size: -
cdr3_aa: CASSRQQGLNTEAFF

v_call: TRBV3-1/TRBV3-2
j_call: TRBJ2-3
clone_size: -
cdr3_aa: CASSSGGRGSTDTQYF

v_call: TRBV13
j_call: TRBJ1-1
clone_size: -
cdr3_aa: CASSSGSSGSAFF

v_call: TRBV7-2
j_call: TRBJ2-3
clone_size: once
cdr3_aa: CASSLQTGGADTQYF

v_call: TRBV27
j_call: TRBJ2-7
clone_size: -
cdr3_aa: CASSLLPGDLNEQYF

v_call: TRBV27
j_call: TRBJ1-2
clone_size: -
cdr3_aa: CASSLSGRGSYGYTF

v_call: TRBV5-6
j_call: TRBJ2-4
clone_size: -
cdr3_aa: CASSGAQQNIQYF

v_call: TRBV19
j_call: TRBJ1-2
clone_size: -
cdr3_aa: CASSPGGSYGYTF

v_call: TRBV19
j_call: TRBJ2-1
clone_size: -
cdr3_aa: CASRDRAYNEQFF

v_call: TRBV2
j_call: TRBJ1-2
clone_size: many
cdr3_aa: CASSDSPGPTYGYTF